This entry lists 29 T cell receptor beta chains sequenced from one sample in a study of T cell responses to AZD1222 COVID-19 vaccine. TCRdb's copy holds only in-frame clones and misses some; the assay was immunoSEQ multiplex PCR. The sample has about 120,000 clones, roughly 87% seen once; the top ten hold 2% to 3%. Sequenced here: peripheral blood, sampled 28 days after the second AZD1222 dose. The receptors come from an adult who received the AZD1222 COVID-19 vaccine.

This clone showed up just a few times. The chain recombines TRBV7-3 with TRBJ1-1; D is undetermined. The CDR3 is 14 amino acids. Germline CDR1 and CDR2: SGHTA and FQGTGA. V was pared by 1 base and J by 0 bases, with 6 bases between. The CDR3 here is CASSLSPMNTEAFF. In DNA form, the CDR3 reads TGTGCCAGCAGCTTAAGTCCTATGAACACTGAAGCTTTCTTT.

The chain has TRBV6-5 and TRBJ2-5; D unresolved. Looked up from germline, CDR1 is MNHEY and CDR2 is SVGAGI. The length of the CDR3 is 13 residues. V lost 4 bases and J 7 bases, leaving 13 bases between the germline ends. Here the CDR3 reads CASSLSGYPTQYF. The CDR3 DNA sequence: TGTGCCAGCAGTTTGTCCGGTTATCCGACCCAGTACTTC.

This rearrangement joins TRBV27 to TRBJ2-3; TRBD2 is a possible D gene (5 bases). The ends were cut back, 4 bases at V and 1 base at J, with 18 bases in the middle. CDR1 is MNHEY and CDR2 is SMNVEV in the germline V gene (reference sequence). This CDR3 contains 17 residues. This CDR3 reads CASSSELGPGRTDTQYF. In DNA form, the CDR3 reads TGTGCCAGCAGTTCGGAACTAGGACCGGGCCGCACAGATACGCAGTATTTT.

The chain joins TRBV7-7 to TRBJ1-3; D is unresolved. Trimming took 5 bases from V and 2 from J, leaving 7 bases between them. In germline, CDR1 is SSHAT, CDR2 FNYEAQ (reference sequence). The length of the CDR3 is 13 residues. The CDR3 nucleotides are TGTGCCAGCAGCACGTCCCCTGGAAACACCATATATTTT. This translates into CASSTSPGNTIYF.

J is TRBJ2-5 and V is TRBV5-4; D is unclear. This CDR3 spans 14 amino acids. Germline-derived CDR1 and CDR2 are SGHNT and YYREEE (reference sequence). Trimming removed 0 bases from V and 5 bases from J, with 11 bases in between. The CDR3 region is CASSLDQRRETQYF. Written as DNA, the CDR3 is TGTGCCAGCAGCTTGGACCAAAGACGGGAGACCCAGTACTTC.

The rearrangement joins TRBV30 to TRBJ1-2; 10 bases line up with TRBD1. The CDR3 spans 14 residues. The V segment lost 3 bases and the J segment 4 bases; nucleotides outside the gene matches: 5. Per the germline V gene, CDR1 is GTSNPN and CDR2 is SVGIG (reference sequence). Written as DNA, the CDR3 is TGTGCCTGGAGGGGAGACAGGGGGCCCTATGGCTACACCTTC. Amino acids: CAWRGDRGPYGYTF.

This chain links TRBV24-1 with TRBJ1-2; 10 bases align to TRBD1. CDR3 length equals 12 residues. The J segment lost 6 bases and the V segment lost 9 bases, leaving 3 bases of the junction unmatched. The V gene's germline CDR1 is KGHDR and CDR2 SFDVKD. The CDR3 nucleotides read TGTGCCACCGGACAGGGGGTGGATGGCTACACCTTC. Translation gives CATGQGVDGYTF.

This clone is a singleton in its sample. The CDR3 spells CARHARDSHPSLSGANVLTF. CDR3 in DNA: TGTGCCAGACATGCCCGGGACAGCCACCCTTCCCTTTCTGGGGCCAACGTCCTGACTTTC. V usage is TRBV3-1 (or the pseudogene TRBV3-2) and J usage is TRBJ2-6; TRBD1 matches at 7 bases. The CDR3 has 20 residues. V gave up 9 bases and J gave up 1 base; unmatched junction bases: 21. Germline V lookup: CDR1 LGHDT, CDR2 YNNKEL (reference sequence).

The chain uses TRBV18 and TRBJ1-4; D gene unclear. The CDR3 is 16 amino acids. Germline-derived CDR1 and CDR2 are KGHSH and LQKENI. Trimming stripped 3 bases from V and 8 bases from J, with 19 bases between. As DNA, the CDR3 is TGTGCCAGCTCACCGGTCATGGGGATGGCGCGCGAAAAACTGTTTTTT. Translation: CASSPVMGMAREKLFF.

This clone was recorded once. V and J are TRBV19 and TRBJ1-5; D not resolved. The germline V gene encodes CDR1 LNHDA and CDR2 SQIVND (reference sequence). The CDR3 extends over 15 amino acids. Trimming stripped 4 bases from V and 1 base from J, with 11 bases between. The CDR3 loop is CASSTDMGSNQPQHF. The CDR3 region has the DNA TGTGCCAGTAGTACCGATATGGGGAGCAATCAGCCCCAGCATTTT.

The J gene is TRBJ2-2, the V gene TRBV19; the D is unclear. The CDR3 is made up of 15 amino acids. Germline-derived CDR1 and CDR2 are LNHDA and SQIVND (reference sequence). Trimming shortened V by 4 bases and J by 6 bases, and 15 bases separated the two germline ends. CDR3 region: CASSTNAGGSGELFF. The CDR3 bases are TGTGCCAGTAGTACAAATGCAGGCGGATCCGGGGAGCTGTTTTTT.

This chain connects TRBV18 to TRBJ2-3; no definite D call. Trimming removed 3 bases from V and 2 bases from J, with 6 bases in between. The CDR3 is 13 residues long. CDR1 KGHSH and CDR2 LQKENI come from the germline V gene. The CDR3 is CASSPGDTDTQYF. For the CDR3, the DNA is TGTGCCAGCTCACCTGGTGACACAGATACGCAGTATTTT.

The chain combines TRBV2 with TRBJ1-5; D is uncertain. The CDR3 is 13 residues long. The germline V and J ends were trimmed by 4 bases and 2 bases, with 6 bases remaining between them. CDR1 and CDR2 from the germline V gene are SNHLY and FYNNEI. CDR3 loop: CASSGQRNQPQHF. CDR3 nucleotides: TGTGCCAGCAGTGGACAACGCAATCAGCCCCAGCATTTT.

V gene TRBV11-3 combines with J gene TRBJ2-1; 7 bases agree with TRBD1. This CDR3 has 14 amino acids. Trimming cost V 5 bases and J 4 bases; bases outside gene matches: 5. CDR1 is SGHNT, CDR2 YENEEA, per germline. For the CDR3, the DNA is TGTGCCAGCAGCCAGACAGGGTTGTACAATGAGCAGTTCTTC. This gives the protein CASSQTGLYNEQFF.

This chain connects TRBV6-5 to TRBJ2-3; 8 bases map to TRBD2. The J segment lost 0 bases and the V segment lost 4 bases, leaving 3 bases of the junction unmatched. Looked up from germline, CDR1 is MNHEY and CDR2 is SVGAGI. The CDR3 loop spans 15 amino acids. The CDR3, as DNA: TGTGCCAGCAGTTCCCGGGGGGGCAGCACAGATACGCAGTATTTT. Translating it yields CASSSRGGSTDTQYF.

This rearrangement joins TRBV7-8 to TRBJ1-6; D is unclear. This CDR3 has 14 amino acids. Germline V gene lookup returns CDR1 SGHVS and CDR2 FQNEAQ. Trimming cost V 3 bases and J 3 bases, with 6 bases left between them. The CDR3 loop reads CASSFGSYNSPLHF. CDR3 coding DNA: TGTGCCAGCAGCTTTGGCAGCTATAATTCACCCCTCCACTTT.

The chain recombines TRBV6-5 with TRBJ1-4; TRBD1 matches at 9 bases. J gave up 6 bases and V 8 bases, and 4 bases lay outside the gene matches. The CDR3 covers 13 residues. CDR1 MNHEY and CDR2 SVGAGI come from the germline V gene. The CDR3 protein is CASQGQGYEKLFF. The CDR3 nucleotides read TGTGCCAGCCAGGGACAGGGTTATGAAAAACTGTTTTTT.

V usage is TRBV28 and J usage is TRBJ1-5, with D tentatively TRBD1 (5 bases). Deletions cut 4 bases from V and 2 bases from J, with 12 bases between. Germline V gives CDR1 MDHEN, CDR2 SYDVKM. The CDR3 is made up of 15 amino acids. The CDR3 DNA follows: TGTGCCAGCAGTTCCGGGGGTAGGGGCAATCAGCCCCAGCATTTT. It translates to CASSSGGRGNQPQHF.

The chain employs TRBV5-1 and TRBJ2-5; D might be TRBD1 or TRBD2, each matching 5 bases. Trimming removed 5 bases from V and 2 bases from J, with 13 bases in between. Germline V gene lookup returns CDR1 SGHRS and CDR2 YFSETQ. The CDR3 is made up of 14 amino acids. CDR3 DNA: TGCGCCAGCAGGACCGGGACCATGCAAGAGACCCAGTACTTC. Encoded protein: CASRTGTMQETQYF.

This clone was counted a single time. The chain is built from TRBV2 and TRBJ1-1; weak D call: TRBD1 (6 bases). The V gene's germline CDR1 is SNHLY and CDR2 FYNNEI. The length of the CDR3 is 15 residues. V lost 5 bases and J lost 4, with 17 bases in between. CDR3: CASSKSGTWGTEAFF. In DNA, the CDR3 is TGTGCCAGCAGTAAATCCGGGACATGGGGCACTGAAGCTTTCTTT. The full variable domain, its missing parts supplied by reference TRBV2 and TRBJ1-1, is EPEVTQTPSHQVTQMGQEVILRCVPISNHLYFYWYRQILGQKVEFLVSFYNNEISEKSEIFDDQFSVERPDGSNFTLKIRSTKLEDSAMYFCASSKSGTWGTEAFFGQGTRLTVV.

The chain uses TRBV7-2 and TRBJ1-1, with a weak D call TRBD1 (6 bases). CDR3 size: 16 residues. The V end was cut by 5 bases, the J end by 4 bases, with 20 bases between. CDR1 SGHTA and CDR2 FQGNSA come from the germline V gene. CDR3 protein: CASSPSGVGASTEAFF. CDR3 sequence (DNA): TGTGCCAGCAGCCCCTCGGGGGTGGGGGCGAGCACTGAAGCTTTCTTT.

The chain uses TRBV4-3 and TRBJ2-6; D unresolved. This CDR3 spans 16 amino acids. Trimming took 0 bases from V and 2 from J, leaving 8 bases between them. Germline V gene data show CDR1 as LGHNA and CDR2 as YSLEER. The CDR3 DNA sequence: TGCGCCAGCAGCCAAGATTACACGGCTGGGGCCAACGTCCTGACTTTC. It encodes CASSQDYTAGANVLTF.

The CDR3 here is CASRSLDGGTSYEQYF. The CDR3 region has the DNA TGTGCCAGCAGGTCCTTAGACGGGGGAACGTCCTACGAGCAGTACTTC. The chain links TRBV27 to TRBJ2-7, with D possibly being TRBD2 (6 bases). Germline values: CDR1 MNHEY, CDR2 SMNVEV (reference sequence). This CDR3 spans 16 amino acids. Trimming left V 6 bases short and J 1 base short, with 19 bases between.

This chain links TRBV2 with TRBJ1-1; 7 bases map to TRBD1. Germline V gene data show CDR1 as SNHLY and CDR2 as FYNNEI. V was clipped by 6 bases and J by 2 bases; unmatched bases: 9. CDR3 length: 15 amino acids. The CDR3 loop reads CASSVAGTANTEAFF. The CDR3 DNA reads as TGTGCCAGCAGCGTTGCCGGGACAGCTAACACTGAAGCTTTCTTT.

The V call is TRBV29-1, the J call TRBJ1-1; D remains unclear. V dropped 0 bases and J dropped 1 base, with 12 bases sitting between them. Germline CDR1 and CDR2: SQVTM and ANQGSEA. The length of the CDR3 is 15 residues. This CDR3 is CSVEDMRSWNTEAFF. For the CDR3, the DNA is TGCAGCGTTGAAGATATGAGATCGTGGAACACTGAAGCTTTCTTT.

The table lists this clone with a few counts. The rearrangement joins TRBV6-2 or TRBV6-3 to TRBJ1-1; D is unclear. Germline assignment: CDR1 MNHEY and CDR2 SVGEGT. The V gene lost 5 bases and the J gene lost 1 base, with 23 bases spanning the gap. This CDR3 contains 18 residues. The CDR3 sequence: CASSIRVRSLMRNTEAFF. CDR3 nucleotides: TGTGCCAGCAGTATACGGGTACGGAGCCTAATGAGGAACACTGAAGCTTTCTTT.

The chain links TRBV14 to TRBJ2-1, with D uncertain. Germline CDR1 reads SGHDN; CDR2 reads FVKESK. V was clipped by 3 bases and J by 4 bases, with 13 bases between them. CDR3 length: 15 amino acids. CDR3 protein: CASSHLQERYNEQFF. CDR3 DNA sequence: TGTGCCAGCAGCCATCTCCAGGAGAGATACAATGAGCAGTTCTTC.

CDR3: CSVDWADTQYF. In DNA, the CDR3 is TGCAGCGTTGATTGGGCAGATACGCAGTATTTT. The genes are TRBV29-1 and TRBJ2-3; no clear D gene. This CDR3 region has 11 residues. V shed 3 bases and J shed 4 bases, with 5 bases lying between them. CDR1 and CDR2 (germline): SQVTM, ANQGSEA.

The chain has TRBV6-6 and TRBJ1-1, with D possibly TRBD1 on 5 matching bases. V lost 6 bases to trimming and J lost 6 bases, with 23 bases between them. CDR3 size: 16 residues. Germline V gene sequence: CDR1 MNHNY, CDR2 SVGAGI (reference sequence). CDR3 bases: TGTGCCAGCAGCTTCAGCCGACAGTTAGGGTCCCCTGAAGCTTTCTTT. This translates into CASSFSRQLGSPEAFF.